This T cell receptor (beta chain) is drawn from a study of blood T cell repertoires in COVID-19. Overall study context: PBMCs, B-cell-depleted T cells, or T cells were the source of the cDNA or gDNA that made up the material.

The V end was cut by 0 bases, the J end by 2 bases, with 16 bases between. The CDR3 is 17 residues long. From germline, CDR1 is SGHNT and CDR2 YYREEE (reference sequence). Method: immunoSEQ multiplex PCR; TCRdb's copy keeps in-frame clones and lacks some. This sample has 210,000 or so clones; around 82% occur once, and the top ten carry about 4.6%. The TCR sequence derives from a woman in her fifties or sixties who had been exposed to COVID-19. The sample taken for sequencing was PBMCs or T cells enriched from blood (not recorded which). The chain has TRBV5-4 and TRBJ2-3, with D possibly TRBD1 on 6 matching bases. The CDR3 DNA reads as TGTGCCAGCAGCTTGGGGGTTCGGGACATCCACACAGATACGCAGTATTTT. Translated: CASSLGVRDIHTDTQYF.